This TCR beta chain originates from a study of PD-L1 blockade in urothelial cancer. Method: immunoSEQ multiplex PCR; TCRdb's copy keeps in-frame clones and lacks some. This sample has 50,000 or so clones, with nearly 85% found just once. With 2 bases removed from V and 0 bases from J, the gap between germline ends came to 7 bases. Germline values: CDR1 MDHEN, CDR2 SYDVKM. The CDR3 runs 14 residues. The chain links TRBV28 to TRBJ1-1; tentative D call: TRBD1 (5 bases). This sequence originates from a man in his forties or fifties with urothelial cancer. This specimen was PBMCs, taken around atezolizumab (anti-PD-L1) treatment. For the CDR3, the DNA is TGTGCCAGCAGTTTAGGACATATGAACACTGAAGCTTTCTTT. It specifies CASSLGHMNTEAFF.